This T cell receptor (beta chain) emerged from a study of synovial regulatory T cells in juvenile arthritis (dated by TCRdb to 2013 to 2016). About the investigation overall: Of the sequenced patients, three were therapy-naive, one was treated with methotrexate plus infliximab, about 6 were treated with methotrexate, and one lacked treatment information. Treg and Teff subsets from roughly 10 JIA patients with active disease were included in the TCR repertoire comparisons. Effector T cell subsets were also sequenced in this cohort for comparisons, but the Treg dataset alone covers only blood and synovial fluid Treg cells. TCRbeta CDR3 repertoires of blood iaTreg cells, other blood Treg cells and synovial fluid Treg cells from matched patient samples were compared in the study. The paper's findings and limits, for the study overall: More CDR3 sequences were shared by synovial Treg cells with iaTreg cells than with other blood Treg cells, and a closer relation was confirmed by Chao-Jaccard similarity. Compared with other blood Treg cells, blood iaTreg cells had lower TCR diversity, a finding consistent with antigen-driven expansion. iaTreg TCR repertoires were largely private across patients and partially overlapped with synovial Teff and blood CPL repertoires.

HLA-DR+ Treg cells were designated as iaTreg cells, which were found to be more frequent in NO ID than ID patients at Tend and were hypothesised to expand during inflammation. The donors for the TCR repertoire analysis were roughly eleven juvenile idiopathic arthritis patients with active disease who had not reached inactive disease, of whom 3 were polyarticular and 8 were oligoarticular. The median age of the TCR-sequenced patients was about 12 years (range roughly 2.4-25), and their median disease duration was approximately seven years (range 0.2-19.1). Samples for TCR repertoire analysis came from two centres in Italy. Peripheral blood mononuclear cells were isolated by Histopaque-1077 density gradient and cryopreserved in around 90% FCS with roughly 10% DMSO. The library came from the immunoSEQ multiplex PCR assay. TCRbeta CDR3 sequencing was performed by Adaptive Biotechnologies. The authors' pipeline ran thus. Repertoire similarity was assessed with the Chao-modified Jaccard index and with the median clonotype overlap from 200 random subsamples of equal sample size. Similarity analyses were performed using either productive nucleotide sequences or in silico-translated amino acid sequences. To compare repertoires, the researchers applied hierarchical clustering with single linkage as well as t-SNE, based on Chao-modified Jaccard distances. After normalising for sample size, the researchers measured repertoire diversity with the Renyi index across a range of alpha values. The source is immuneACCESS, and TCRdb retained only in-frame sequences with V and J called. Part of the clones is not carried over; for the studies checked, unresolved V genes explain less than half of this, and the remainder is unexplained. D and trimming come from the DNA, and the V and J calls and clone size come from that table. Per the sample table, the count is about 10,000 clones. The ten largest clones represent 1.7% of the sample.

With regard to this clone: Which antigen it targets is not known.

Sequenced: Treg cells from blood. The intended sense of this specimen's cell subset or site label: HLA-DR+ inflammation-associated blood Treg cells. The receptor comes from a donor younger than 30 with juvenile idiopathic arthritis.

The CDR3 sequence is CSARDSHNEKLFF. This chain joins TRBV29-1 to TRBJ1-4; TCRdb's D gene call, TRBD1, goes unchecked for lack of DNA. The CDR3 runs 13 amino acids, cysteine and phenylalanine included. Only the protein sequence is given. Based on the germline V gene, the CDR1 and CDR2 sequences are SQVTM and ANQGSEA.